The 6 T cell receptor beta chains listed next were all sequenced from one sample in a study of tissue T cells after allogeneic stem cell transplantation. Clones were sequenced by immunoSEQ multiplex PCR, and TCRdb holds only the in-frame ones, with some missing. The sample gives more than 40,000 clones, around 70% of which show up once; roughly 0.59% is in the top ten. Sequenced sample: sorted cells pooled from one or two spleens. These receptor sequences come from a pool of C57BL/6 mice in good health.

A note on this clone: The genes and germline here are from mouse. Read sequence stops 1 residue before the CDR3 end, and the germline J gene provides the missing end. This chain connects TRBV31 to TRBJ1-1; possibly TRBD1 for D (6 bases). V gave up 0 bases and J gave up 1 base, with 9 bases separating them. CDR3 length equals 14 residues. The germline V gene encodes CDR1 GKSSPN and CDR2 SITVG. The CDR3 is CAWSLGTKNTEVFF. The CDR3 bases that were read are TGTGCCTGGAGTCTGGGGACAAAAAACACAGAAGTCTTC.

To note about this clone: Gene names and germline match the mouse. From the germline J gene comes the end of the CDR3, since the read stops 1 residue before it. At the DNA level, this CDR3 is encoded by other sequences in the same sample as well. This rearrangement joins TRBV13-2 to TRBJ2-7, with 10 bases fitting TRBD1. Germline V CDR1 and CDR2: NNHNN, SYGAGS (reference sequence). With 5 bases clipped from V and 7 bases from J, the junction kept 3 bases outside the gene matches. This CDR3 spans 12 amino acids. The sequenced part of the CDR3 DNA is TGTGCCAGCGGGGACAGGGGGTGGGAACAGTAC. This translates into CASGDRGWEQY. The complete CDR3 sequence is CASGDRGWEQYF.

Points on this clone: The genes and germline here are from mouse. The read terminates 1 residue before the CDR3 end, so the remaining end is supplied by the germline J gene. The chain joins TRBV13-2 to TRBJ2-3; no clear D gene. The CDR3 is 14 residues long. V lost 3 bases and J lost 0, with 8 bases in between. CDR1 and CDR2 (germline): NNHNN, SYGAGS (reference sequence). CDR3 bases read: TGTGCCAGCGGTGGTGACCCTAGTGCAGAAACGCTGTAT. This translates into CASGGDPSAETLY. The full CDR3 is CASGGDPSAETLYF.

This clone was seen more than once but under ten times. Each gene name is a mouse one. The CDR3 extends 1 residue past the end of the read, so its final part is completed from the germline J gene. The chain recombines TRBV31 with TRBJ1-1; maybe TRBD1 (6 bases). V was trimmed by 1 base and J by 4 bases, leaving 10 bases between them. This CDR3 has 13 amino acids. Germline V lookup: CDR1 GKSSPN, CDR2 SITVG. The part of the CDR3 DNA that was read is TGTGCCTGGAGTCGGGGGCGCAGCACAGAAGTCTTC. It codes for CAWSRGRSTEVF. The entire CDR3 is CAWSRGRSTEVFF.

A note on this clone: All gene names here are mouse names. The read comes to an end 1 residue before the CDR3 does, leaving the germline J gene to fill in the end. The chain carries TRBV1 and TRBJ1-5; no firm D call. Deletions cut 2 bases from V and 4 bases from J, with 3 bases between. Germline V gives CDR1 NSQYPW, CDR2 LRSPGD (reference sequence). The CDR3 consists of 12 residues. CDR3 amino acids: CTCSAKNQAPLF. The part of the CDR3 DNA that was read is TGCACCTGCAGTGCAAAGAACCAGGCTCCGCTT.

Note on this clone: Genes and germline are mouse. The sequence runs out 1 residue before the end of the CDR3; the remainder is reconstructed from the germline J gene. This sequence joins TRBV1 and TRBJ1-3; D not certain. The length of the CDR3 is 13 residues. CDR1 NSQYPW and CDR2 LRSPGD come from the germline V gene (reference sequence). V was cut by 8 bases and J by 0 bases, with 8 bases left in between. The CDR3 reads CTCQTNSGNTLYF. CDR3 DNA (partial): TGCACCTGCCAGACCAATTCTGGAAATACGCTCTAT. The full variable domain, rest sourced from reference TRBV1 and TRBJ1-3, is VTLLEQNPRWRLVPRGQAVNLRCILKNSQYPWMSWYQQDLQKQLQWLFTLRSPGDKEVKSLPGADYLATRVTDTELRLQVANMSQGRTLYCTCQTNSGNTLYFGEGSRLIVV.